Listed below are T cell receptor beta chains from one sample, sequenced in a study of shared clonotypes between healthy human individuals. Some clones are missing from TCRdb's copy, which holds only in-frame ones; the method was immunoSEQ multiplex PCR. This sample has some 1 million clones; 65% to 75% occur once, and the top ten carry about 1.5%. Sequences were obtained from memory CD4+ T cells sorted from blood. These receptors came from a man aged 18 to 35 in good health. Both conserved end residues are part of each CDR3. The D gene is left open where the match is weak. Clone size is shown for a subset of rows, as once, few, many or a class of expanded clone.

NA | TRBD1 | TRBJ1-5 | TRBV19 | CASSVTGENQPQHF | TGTGCCAGTAGTGTAACAGGGGAGAATCAGCCCCAGCATTTT
few | NA | TRBJ2-2 | TRBV19 | CASSINFQTGELFF | TGTGCCAGTAGTATCAACTTCCAGACCGGGGAGCTGTTTTTT
NA | NA | TRBJ1-2 | TRBV28 | CASSFGGARGYTF | TGTGCCAGCAGTTTCGGGGGGGCGCGAGGCTACACCTTC
NA | TRBD2 | TRBJ2-2 | TRBV28 | CASKMSGTSGDGELFF | TGTGCCAGCAAAATGTCCGGGACTAGCGGGGACGGGGAGCTGTTTTTT
NA | NA | TRBJ2-7 | TRBV28 | CASSFSGGSEQYF | TGTGCCAGCAGTTTTAGTGGGGGGTCCGAGCAGTACTTC
NA | TRBD1 | TRBJ1-2 | TRBV4-3 | CASSQGQAMGGYTF | TGCGCCAGCAGCCAGGGACAGGCGATGGGTGGCTACACCTTC
NA | TRBD2 | TRBJ2-2 | TRBV30 | CAWKLAGRGKTGELFF | TGTGCCTGGAAACTAGCGGGGAGGGGGAAAACCGGGGAGCTGTTTTTT
NA | NA | TRBJ2-2 | TRBV7-2 | CASSHPGRKELFF | TGTGCCAGCAGCCACCCGGGCCGGAAAGAGCTGTTTTTT
once | TRBD1 | TRBJ1-2 | TRBV19 | CASSRGTGFYGYTF | TGTGCCAGTAGTAGGGGGACAGGGTTCTATGGCTACACCTTC
NA | NA | TRBJ1-1 | TRBV10-3 | CASRTAPEGTEAFF | TGTGCCAGTAGGACAGCGCCCGAGGGCACTGAAGCTTTCTTT
NA | NA | TRBJ2-5 | TRBV16 | CASSHRYQETQYF | TGTGCCAGCAGCCACAGGTACCAAGAGACCCAGTACTTC
NA | NA | TRBJ1-2 | TRBV4-1 | CASSQYGVVRTF | TGCGCCAGCAGCCAATACGGTGTAGTGCGAACCTTC
once | TRBD2 | TRBJ2-5 | TRBV30 | CAWAPLAVQETQYF | TGTGCCTGGGCCCCCCTAGCGGTACAAGAGACCCAGTACTTC
few | NA | TRBJ1-3 | TRBV19 | CASSISGPGNTIYF | TGTGCCAGTAGTATATCGGGACCTGGAAACACCATATATTTT
NA | NA | TRBJ1-3 | TRBV2 | CASSGPLSGNTIYF | TGTGCCAGCAGTGGGCCACTCTCCGGAAACACCATATATTTT
NA | TRBD1 | TRBJ2-7 | TRBV6-6 | CASSRTGTYEQYF | TGTGCCAGCAGTAGGACAGGGACATACGAGCAGTACTTC
NA | TRBD1 | TRBJ1-2 | TRBV6-1 | CASSEARQGGYTF | TGTGCCAGCAGTGAAGCGCGACAGGGAGGCTACACCTTC
NA | NA | TRBJ1-3 | TRBV10-3 | CAISQMGSGNTIYF | TGTGCCATCAGTCAAATGGGCTCTGGAAACACCATATATTTT
NA | TRBD2 | TRBJ2-1 | TRBV5-1 | CASSLIAGVRDEQFF | TGCGCCAGCAGCTTAATAGCGGGAGTACGCGATGAGCAGTTCTTC
NA | NA | TRBJ1-3 | TRBV4-1 | CASSQDRQVGSGNTIYF | TGCGCCAGCAGCCAAGATCGGCAGGTGGGCTCTGGAAACACCATATATTTT
NA | TRBD1 | TRBJ1-6 | TRBV27 | CASRTGVPYNSPLHF | TGTGCCAGCAGGACAGGGGTACCCTATAATTCACCTCTTCACTTT
NA | TRBD1 | TRBJ2-7 | TRBV27 | CASRRLGQKYEQYF | TGTGCCAGCAGGCGCCTGGGACAGAAATACGAGCAGTACTTC
few | NA | TRBJ1-1 | TRBV6-5 | CASSYRGGGTEAFF | TGTGCCAGCAGTTACAGGGGAGGCGGCACTGAAGCTTTCTTT
NA | NA | TRBJ1-2 | TRBV30 | CAWSRRAGVYGYTF | TGTGCCTGGAGCCGACGGGCAGGGGTATATGGCTACACCTTC
NA | NA | TRBJ1-3 | TRBV19 | CASSPTNSGNTIYF | TGTGCCAGTAGCCCTACAAACTCAGGAAACACCATATATTTT
NA | TRBD1 | TRBJ1-2 | TRBV15 | CATSRAGQAYGYTF | TGTGCCACCAGCAGAGCCGGACAGGCCTATGGCTACACCTTC
NA | NA | TRBJ2-5 | TRBV2 | CASSERESKTQYF | TGTGCCAGCAGTGAAAGAGAGAGTAAGACCCAGTACTTC
NA | TRBD2 | TRBJ2-3 | TRBV30 | CAATSGIQSLTDTQYF | TGTGCCGCGACTAGCGGGATTCAAAGCCTCACAGATACGCAGTATTTT
NA | NA | TRBJ1-4 | TRBV7-2 | CASSLYVSANEKLFF | TGTGCCAGCAGCTTATATGTGTCAGCTAATGAAAAACTGTTTTTT
NA | NA | TRBJ2-7 | TRBV5-4 | CASSEGRTYEQYF | TGTGCCAGCAGCGAGGGACGGACCTACGAGCAGTACTTC
NA | NA | TRBJ1-1 | TRBV2 | CASTIGQGGTEAFF | TGTGCCAGCACCATAGGCCAAGGGGGGACTGAAGCTTTCTTT
NA | NA | TRBJ1-1 | TRBV6-1 | CASSGRTMNTEAFF | TGTGCCAGCAGTGGACGGACCATGAACACTGAAGCTTTCTTT
NA | NA | TRBJ2-5 | TRBV7-2 | CASSWTVQETQYF | TGTGCCAGCAGCTGGACAGTCCAAGAGACCCAGTACTTC
NA | NA | TRBJ2-3 | TRBV4-3 | CASSRDQSGVGTDTQYF | TGCGCCAGCAGCCGAGATCAGTCAGGGGTTGGGACAGATACGCAGTATTTT
NA | NA | TRBJ1-2 | TRBV15 | CATSRAEVPGNGYTF | TGTGCCACCAGCAGAGCAGAAGTACCTGGGAATGGCTACACCTTC
NA | TRBD1 | TRBJ2-3 | TRBV25-1 | CASSESAGQGITDTQYF | TGTGCCAGCAGTGAATCGGCCGGACAGGGGATCACAGATACGCAGTATTTT
NA | TRBD1 | TRBJ1-5 | TRBV6-1 | CASSEGQGLGNQPQHF | TGTGCCAGCAGTGAAGGACAGGGTTTAGGCAATCAGCCCCAGCATTTT
NA | NA | TRBJ1-6 | TRBV12-2 | CASRSTNPNSPLHF | TGTGCAAGTCGGTCGACGAATCCTAATTCACCCCTCCACTTT
NA | NA | TRBJ1-2 | TRBV6-1 | CASSYYGYTF | TGTGCCAGCAGTTACTATGGCTACACCTTC
NA | NA | TRBJ1-2 | TRBV5-6 | CASSPDNYGYTF | TGTGCCAGCAGCCCGGATAACTATGGCTACACCTTC
NA | NA | TRBJ1-5 | TRBV6-5 | CASSSTGHNQPQHF | TGTGCCAGCAGCTCCACAGGTCACAATCAGCCCCAGCATTTT
NA | TRBD1 | TRBJ1-2 | TRBV18 | CASSPTGDMAGGYTF | TGTGCCAGCTCACCGACAGGGGATATGGCCGGGGGCTACACCTTC
few | NA | TRBJ1-3 | TRBV12-5 | CASGLVDGRAEGNTIYF | TGTGCTAGTGGTTTGGTAGACGGCAGGGCGGAGGGAAACACCATATATTTT
NA | NA | TRBJ2-1 | TRBV5-4 | CASSGQNNEQFF | TGTGCCAGCAGCGGCCAGAACAATGAGCAGTTCTTC
many | TRBD2 | TRBJ2-5 | TRBV6-9 | CASRLAGGRETQYF | TGTGCCAGCAGGCTAGCGGGGGGTCGGGAGACCCAGTACTTC
NA | NA | TRBJ2-7 | TRBV18 | CASSPQAGYEQYF | TGTGCCAGCTCACCACAGGCTGGTTACGAGCAGTACTTC
few | TRBD2 | TRBJ2-2 | TRBV9 | CASSVGPSGAAGELFF | TGTGCCAGCAGCGTAGGTCCTAGCGGGGCCGCCGGGGAGCTGTTTTTT
NA | NA | TRBJ1-1 | TRBV2 | CASSDLGRGTEAFF | TGTGCCAGCAGTGACCTTGGGAGAGGCACTGAAGCTTTCTTT
few | TRBD1 | TRBJ1-2 | TRBV6-1 | CASSGTGLYGYTF | TGTGCCAGCAGTGGGACAGGGCTTTATGGCTACACCTTC
NA | NA | TRBJ2-3 | TRBV20-1 | CTSTFADTQYF | TGCACCTCGACGTTCGCGGATACGCAGTATTTT
NA | NA | TRBJ2-7 | TRBV25-1 | CASSEAKGRSSYEQYF | TGTGCCAGCAGTGAAGCAAAGGGGAGAAGCTCCTACGAGCAGTACTTC
few | NA | TRBJ2-6 | TRBV2 | CASSESQNSGANVLTF | TGTGCCAGCAGTGAGTCTCAAAACTCTGGGGCCAACGTCCTGACTTTC
few | TRBD1 | TRBJ1-5 | TRBV28 | CASSPQGIGNQPQHF | TGTGCCAGCAGTCCACAGGGGATTGGCAATCAGCCCCAGCATTTT
NA | TRBD1 | TRBJ2-1 | TRBV2 | CASTPMRGQGAEQFF | TGTGCCAGCACTCCGATGCGGGGACAGGGGGCTGAGCAGTTCTTC
NA | NA | TRBJ2-1 | TRBV7-2 | CASSQGLFSYNEQFF | TGTGCCAGCAGTCAGGGACTTTTCTCCTACAATGAGCAGTTCTTC
NA | TRBD2 | TRBJ2-3 | TRBV2 | CASSEPTSGGTDTQYF | TGTGCCAGCAGTGAGCCCACTAGCGGTGGCACAGATACGCAGTATTTT